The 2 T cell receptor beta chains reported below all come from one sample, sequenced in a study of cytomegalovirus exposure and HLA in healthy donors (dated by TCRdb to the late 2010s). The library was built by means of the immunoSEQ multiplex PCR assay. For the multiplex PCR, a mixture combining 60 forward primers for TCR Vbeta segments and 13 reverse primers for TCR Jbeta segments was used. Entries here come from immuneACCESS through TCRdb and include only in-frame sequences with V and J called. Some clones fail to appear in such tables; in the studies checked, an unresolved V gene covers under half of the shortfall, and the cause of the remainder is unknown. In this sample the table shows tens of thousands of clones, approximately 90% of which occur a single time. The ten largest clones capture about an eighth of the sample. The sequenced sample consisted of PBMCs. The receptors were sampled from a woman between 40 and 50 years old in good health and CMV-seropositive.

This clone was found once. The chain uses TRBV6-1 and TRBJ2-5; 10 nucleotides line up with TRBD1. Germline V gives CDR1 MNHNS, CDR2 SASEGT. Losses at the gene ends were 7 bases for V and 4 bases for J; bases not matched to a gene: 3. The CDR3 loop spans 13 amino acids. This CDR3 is CASIRTGGETQYF. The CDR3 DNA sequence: TGTGCCAGCATTCGGACAGGGGGAGAGACCCAGTACTTC.

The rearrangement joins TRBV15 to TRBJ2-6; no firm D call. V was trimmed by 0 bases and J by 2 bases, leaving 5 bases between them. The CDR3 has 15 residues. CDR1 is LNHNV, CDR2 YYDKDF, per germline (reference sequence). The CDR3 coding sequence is TGTGCCACCAGCAGAGAACTTACTGGGGCCAACGTCCTGACTTTC. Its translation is CATSRELTGANVLTF.